This T cell receptor (beta chain) was found in a study of blood T cells in healthy people across ages. This CDR3 region has 17 residues. CDR1 is DFQATT and CDR2 is SNEGSKA in the germline V gene (reference sequence). Trimming stripped 1 base from V and 2 bases from J, with 20 bases between. Isolation of PBMCs gave at least 7 million cells per sample. A sample-barcoded 5' primer and a J-beta primer mix were used in a second PCR of about 7 to 12 cycles. Using its own MiXCR run on the 5' RACE reads, TCRdb lists one record per CDR3 protein. The sample carries hundreds of thousands of distinct CDR3 sequences, approximately 49% recorded once.

This TCR derives from a woman between 55 and 75 years old in good health. The chain has TRBV20-1 and TRBJ2-5; D assignment may be TRBD1 or TRBD2 (5 bases each). The sequenced material came from blood. CDR3 in amino acids: CSARALSLSGGQETQYF. The CDR3 bases are TGCAGTGCTAGAGCTCTCTCTCTGAGTGGGGGTCAAGAGACCCAGTACTTC.